A selection of T cell receptor beta chains follows, all from one sample in a study of shared clonotypes between healthy human individuals. Clones were sequenced by immunoSEQ multiplex PCR, and TCRdb holds only the in-frame ones, with some missing. The sample yields 2,500,000 or so clones, roughly 92% seen once. The material sequenced was naive CD4+ T cells sorted from blood. The receptors stem from a man between 18 and 29 years old in good health. CDR3s include the opening cysteine and the closing phenylalanine or tryptophan. The order of the fields is J gene, clone size, D gene, V gene, CDR3 protein, CDR3 DNA. The D gene is left open where the match is weak. Rows give clone size only sometimes, using once, few, many, or a class for an expanded clone.

J gene: TRBJ2-6
clone size: NA
D gene: TRBD1
V gene: TRBV2
CDR3 protein: CASSDWTGVSSGANVLTF
CDR3 DNA: TGTGCCAGCAGTGACTGGACAGGGGTTTCCTCTGGGGCCAACGTCCTGACTTTC

J gene: TRBJ2-1
clone size: few
D gene: TRBD2
V gene: TRBV7-2
CDR3 protein: CASSPRAGGRSNEQFF
CDR3 DNA: TGTGCCAGCAGCCCCCGGGCTGGCGGGAGAAGTAATGAGCAGTTCTTC

J gene: TRBJ1-2
clone size: NA
D gene: TRBD1
V gene: TRBV5-5
CDR3 protein: CASTLDRGYGYTF
CDR3 DNA: TGTGCCAGCACCTTAGACAGGGGCTATGGCTACACCTTC

J gene: TRBJ2-5
clone size: NA
D gene: TRBD2
V gene: TRBV5-4
CDR3 protein: CASSRTSEETQYF
CDR3 DNA: TGTGCCAGCAGCCGGACTAGCGAAGAGACCCAGTACTTC

J gene: TRBJ2-2
clone size: NA
D gene: TRBD1
V gene: TRBV6-6
CDR3 protein: CASSYSAGGTGELFF
CDR3 DNA: TGTGCCAGCAGTTACTCGGCAGGGGGAACCGGGGAGCTGTTTTTT

J gene: TRBJ1-2
clone size: NA
D gene: NA
V gene: TRBV14
CDR3 protein: CASSQDPAGGYTF
CDR3 DNA: TGTGCCAGCAGCCAAGACCCCGCGGGGGGCTACACCTTC

J gene: TRBJ2-2
clone size: NA
D gene: TRBD1
V gene: TRBV5-1
CDR3 protein: CASYGQGNTGELFF
CDR3 DNA: TGCGCCAGTTACGGACAGGGGAACACCGGGGAGCTGTTTTTT

J gene: TRBJ2-3
clone size: once
D gene: NA
V gene: TRBV29-1
CDR3 protein: CSVDLGLGTDTQYF
CDR3 DNA: TGCAGCGTGGACCTCGGGCTAGGGACAGATACGCAGTATTTT

J gene: TRBJ2-5
clone size: NA
D gene: NA
V gene: TRBV18
CDR3 protein: CASSEQWGEQETQYF
CDR3 DNA: TGTGCCAGCTCCGAACAGTGGGGGGAACAAGAGACCCAGTACTTC

J gene: TRBJ1-4
clone size: once
D gene: NA
V gene: TRBV10-3
CDR3 protein: CAISEHLQAATNEKLFF
CDR3 DNA: TGTGCCATCAGTGAGCACCTACAGGCCGCAACTAATGAAAAACTGTTTTTT

J gene: TRBJ1-1
clone size: NA
D gene: NA
V gene: TRBV9
CDR3 protein: CASSVGPPGNQMNTEAFF
CDR3 DNA: TGTGCCAGCAGCGTAGGCCCTCCAGGAAACCAAATGAACACTGAAGCTTTCTTT

J gene: TRBJ2-2
clone size: NA
D gene: NA
V gene: TRBV5-1
CDR3 protein: CASSLPTENTGELFF
CDR3 DNA: TGCGCCAGCAGCTTGCCGACAGAGAACACCGGGGAGCTGTTTTTT

J gene: TRBJ1-5
clone size: NA
D gene: TRBD1
V gene: TRBV27
CDR3 protein: CASSSGQVGHRQPQHF
CDR3 DNA: TGTGCCAGCAGTTCGGGACAGGTGGGGCATCGGCAGCCCCAGCATTTT

J gene: TRBJ1-2
clone size: NA
D gene: NA
V gene: TRBV5-6
CDR3 protein: CASSLGSGNYGYTF
CDR3 DNA: TGTGCCAGCAGCTTGGGGTCAGGAAACTATGGCTACACCTTC

J gene: TRBJ1-3
clone size: NA
D gene: TRBD1
V gene: TRBV2
CDR3 protein: CASSGRQGGSGNTIYF
CDR3 DNA: TGTGCCAGCAGTGGTCGACAGGGAGGCTCTGGAAACACCATATATTTT

J gene: TRBJ1-5
clone size: NA
D gene: NA
V gene: TRBV7-8
CDR3 protein: CASASGGDRRAQHF
CDR3 DNA: TGTGCCAGCGCCTCGGGGGGGGACCGCCGGGCCCAGCATTTT

J gene: TRBJ2-3
clone size: NA
D gene: NA
V gene: TRBV9
CDR3 protein: CASSGRQLTDTQYF
CDR3 DNA: TGTGCCAGCAGCGGGCGACAGCTCACAGATACGCAGTATTTT

J gene: TRBJ1-4
clone size: NA
D gene: NA
V gene: TRBV6-1
CDR3 protein: CASSSLDNEKLFF
CDR3 DNA: TGTGCCAGCAGTTCTCTAGATAATGAAAAACTGTTTTTT

J gene: TRBJ1-4
clone size: NA
D gene: NA
V gene: TRBV29-1
CDR3 protein: CSARGAGWETLFF
CDR3 DNA: TGCAGCGCCAGGGGCGCGGGGTGGGAAACTCTGTTTTTT

J gene: TRBJ2-2
clone size: NA
D gene: NA
V gene: TRBV18
CDR3 protein: CASSPPAQGSYAGELFF
CDR3 DNA: TGTGCCAGCTCACCACCCGCACAGGGCTCGTATGCCGGGGAGCTGTTTTTT

J gene: TRBJ1-6
clone size: once
D gene: NA
V gene: TRBV7-8
CDR3 protein: CASSFGQTAGAAVNSPLHF
CDR3 DNA: TGTGCCAGCAGCTTTGGTCAGACGGCAGGGGCCGCCGTTAATTCACCCCTCCACTTT

J gene: TRBJ2-7
clone size: NA
D gene: TRBD1
V gene: TRBV7-9
CDR3 protein: CASSLGTGLTYEQYF
CDR3 DNA: TGTGCCAGCAGCTTAGGGACAGGCTTGACCTACGAGCAGTACTTC

J gene: TRBJ2-7
clone size: NA
D gene: NA
V gene: TRBV9
CDR3 protein: CASSGSGHPWGEQYF
CDR3 DNA: TGTGCCAGCAGCGGGTCGGGACATCCATGGGGCGAGCAGTACTTC

J gene: TRBJ2-1
clone size: NA
D gene: TRBD2
V gene: TRBV10-2
CDR3 protein: CASSETGTSGSYNEQFF
CDR3 DNA: TGCGCCAGCAGCGAGACCGGGACTAGCGGCTCCTACAATGAGCAGTTCTTC

J gene: TRBJ1-5
clone size: NA
D gene: NA
V gene: TRBV2
CDR3 protein: CASSGRAPNQPQHF
CDR3 DNA: TGTGCCAGCAGTGGCAGGGCTCCAAATCAGCCCCAGCATTTT

J gene: TRBJ2-3
clone size: NA
D gene: TRBD1
V gene: TRBV28
CDR3 protein: CASSRTGGTDTQYF
CDR3 DNA: TGTGCCAGCAGTAGGACAGGCGGCACAGATACGCAGTATTTT

J gene: TRBJ1-2
clone size: NA
D gene: NA
V gene: TRBV30
CDR3 protein: CAWSIGGGYGYTF
CDR3 DNA: TGTGCCTGGTCCATTGGGGGTGGCTATGGCTACACCTTC

J gene: TRBJ2-2
clone size: NA
D gene: TRBD1
V gene: TRBV6-5
CDR3 protein: CASSRQGNTGELFF
CDR3 DNA: TGTGCCAGCTCCCGACAGGGCAACACCGGGGAGCTGTTTTTT

J gene: TRBJ2-7
clone size: NA
D gene: TRBD2
V gene: TRBV7-2
CDR3 protein: CASSYSSGSNYEQYF
CDR3 DNA: TGTGCCAGCAGCTACTCTAGCGGGAGCAACTACGAGCAGTACTTC

J gene: TRBJ2-1
clone size: NA
D gene: NA
V gene: TRBV2
CDR3 protein: CASSVEGGLSYNEQFF
CDR3 DNA: TGTGCCAGCTCCGTGGAGGGCGGACTTTCCTACAATGAGCAGTTCTTC

J gene: TRBJ2-3
clone size: NA
D gene: NA
V gene: TRBV15
CDR3 protein: CATSSRRVDTQYF
CDR3 DNA: TGTGCCACCAGCAGTCGTCGGGTGGATACGCAGTATTTT

J gene: TRBJ1-2
clone size: once
D gene: NA
V gene: TRBV10-1
CDR3 protein: CASPYHLLTRGSNYGYTF
CDR3 DNA: TGCGCCAGCCCATATCATCTCCTGACCAGGGGATCGAACTATGGCTACACCTTC

J gene: TRBJ2-5
clone size: NA
D gene: TRBD2
V gene: TRBV5-1
CDR3 protein: CASSFFKGLAGVEETQYF
CDR3 DNA: TGCGCCAGCAGCTTCTTTAAAGGACTAGCGGGGGTGGAAGAGACCCAGTACTTC

J gene: TRBJ2-2
clone size: NA
D gene: TRBD1
V gene: TRBV30
CDR3 protein: CAWSVSNWDRLNTGELFF
CDR3 DNA: TGTGCCTGGAGTGTTTCAAATTGGGACAGGCTGAACACCGGGGAGCTGTTTTTT

J gene: TRBJ2-1
clone size: once
D gene: NA
V gene: TRBV7-9
CDR3 protein: CASSRTTSGILYNEQFF
CDR3 DNA: TGTGCCAGCAGCCGGACCACATCGGGGATCCTATACAATGAGCAGTTCTTC

J gene: TRBJ2-7
clone size: NA
D gene: NA
V gene: TRBV2
CDR3 protein: CASSEAGTWYF
CDR3 DNA: TGTGCCAGCAGTGAAGCCGGGACGTGGTACTTC

J gene: TRBJ2-7
clone size: NA
D gene: TRBD1
V gene: TRBV10-3
CDR3 protein: CAISEFGQGLNSYEQYF
CDR3 DNA: TGTGCCATCAGTGAGTTTGGACAGGGCTTAAACTCCTACGAGCAGTACTTC

J gene: TRBJ2-7
clone size: NA
D gene: NA
V gene: TRBV2
CDR3 protein: CASRGGTGTYEQYF
CDR3 DNA: TGTGCCAGCAGGGGGGGGACAGGCACCTACGAGCAGTACTTC

J gene: TRBJ2-3
clone size: NA
D gene: NA
V gene: TRBV2
CDR3 protein: CASRSGRVTDTQYF
CDR3 DNA: TGTGCCAGCAGGAGTGGCAGGGTCACAGATACGCAGTATTTT

J gene: TRBJ1-1
clone size: few
D gene: NA
V gene: TRBV20-1
CDR3 protein: CSARAGTEAFF
CDR3 DNA: TGCAGTGCTAGGGCGGGCACTGAAGCTTTCTTT

J gene: TRBJ2-3
clone size: NA
D gene: NA
V gene: TRBV7-9
CDR3 protein: CASSLDTGKDTQYF
CDR3 DNA: TGTGCCAGCAGCTTAGATACAGGGAAAGATACGCAGTATTTT

J gene: TRBJ2-1
clone size: NA
D gene: NA
V gene: TRBV5-1
CDR3 protein: CASSVGTFNEQFF
CDR3 DNA: TGCGCCAGCAGCGTTGGGACCTTCAATGAGCAGTTCTTC

J gene: TRBJ2-7
clone size: NA
D gene: TRBD1
V gene: TRBV18
CDR3 protein: CASSLGQVSSYEQYF
CDR3 DNA: TGTGCCAGCTCACTTGGACAGGTCAGCTCCTACGAGCAGTACTTC

J gene: TRBJ1-1
clone size: NA
D gene: TRBD1
V gene: TRBV6-6
CDR3 protein: CARDRGSGTEAFF
CDR3 DNA: TGTGCACGGGACAGGGGATCGGGCACTGAAGCTTTCTTT

J gene: TRBJ2-1
clone size: NA
D gene: TRBD2
V gene: TRBV7-9
CDR3 protein: CASSALGAGGDEQFF
CDR3 DNA: TGTGCCAGCAGCGCCCTAGGAGCGGGGGGCGACGAGCAGTTCTTC

J gene: TRBJ2-7
clone size: NA
D gene: NA
V gene: TRBV5-1
CDR3 protein: CASSESYEQYF
CDR3 DNA: TGCGCCAGCAGCGAGTCCTACGAGCAGTACTTC

J gene: TRBJ2-4
clone size: once
D gene: TRBD1
V gene: TRBV9
CDR3 protein: CASSVESMTGVGIQYF
CDR3 DNA: TGTGCCAGCAGCGTAGAATCGATGACAGGGGTAGGCATTCAGTACTTC

J gene: TRBJ2-7
clone size: NA
D gene: TRBD2
V gene: TRBV7-2
CDR3 protein: CASSLGPLSGAYYEQYF
CDR3 DNA: TGTGCCAGCAGCTTAGGCCCACTTAGCGGGGCTTACTACGAGCAGTACTTC

J gene: TRBJ1-4
clone size: NA
D gene: TRBD1
V gene: TRBV19
CDR3 protein: CASSIDRGGSANEKLFF
CDR3 DNA: TGTGCCAGTAGTATCGACAGGGGAGGCTCGGCTAATGAAAAACTGTTTTTT

J gene: TRBJ2-2
clone size: NA
D gene: NA
V gene: TRBV4-1
CDR3 protein: CASSQLSTLTGELFF
CDR3 DNA: TGCGCCAGCAGCCAACTCTCCACCCTCACCGGGGAGCTGTTTTTT

J gene: TRBJ1-6
clone size: NA
D gene: TRBD1
V gene: TRBV5-1
CDR3 protein: CASSFWTGGDSPLHF
CDR3 DNA: TGCGCCAGCAGCTTTTGGACAGGGGGTGATTCACCCCTCCACTTT

J gene: TRBJ1-6
clone size: NA
D gene: NA
V gene: TRBV30
CDR3 protein: CAWRAYNSPLHF
CDR3 DNA: TGTGCCTGGAGGGCCTATAATTCACCCCTCCACTTT

J gene: TRBJ2-5
clone size: NA
D gene: NA
V gene: TRBV5-1
CDR3 protein: CASSLDSTQETQYF
CDR3 DNA: TGCGCCAGCAGCTTGGACTCCACCCAAGAGACCCAGTACTTC

J gene: TRBJ2-5
clone size: NA
D gene: TRBD1
V gene: TRBV30
CDR3 protein: CAWSGDRAGTQYF
CDR3 DNA: TGTGCCTGGAGTGGGGACAGGGCCGGGACCCAGTACTTC